What follows are 32 T cell receptor beta chains derived from one specimen sequenced in a study of blood T cell repertoires in COVID-19. Sequencing used immunoSEQ multiplex PCR; TCRdb keeps in-frame clones, though not all of them. Of fewer than 400,000 clones in the sample, roughly 90% were seen once. The sequenced material came from PBMCs or T cells enriched from blood (not recorded which). The receptor set was obtained from a woman in her twenties or thirties who had recovered from COVID-19.

DNA of the CDR3: TGTGCCAGCAGCCAAGAGGGAGCGGGCACGGCCGTCTCCTACAATGAGCAGTTCTTC. The encoded protein is CASSQEGAGTAVSYNEQFF. The chain links TRBV3-1 (or the pseudogene TRBV3-2) to TRBJ2-1; TRBD2 is a possible D gene (6 bases). CDR1 and CDR2 (germline): LGHDT, YNNKEL (reference sequence). This CDR3 contains 19 residues. The germline V and J ends were trimmed by 0 bases and 0 bases, with 18 bases remaining between them.

The gene calls are TRBV9 and TRBJ1-2; 9 nucleotides match TRBD1. CDR3 length: 14 amino acids. V was clipped by 4 bases and J by 3 bases; unmatched bases: 4. Germline assignment: CDR1 SGDLS and CDR2 YYNGEE. DNA of the CDR3: TGTGCCAGCAGCCCAGGACAGGGGTACTATGGCTACACCTTC. It specifies CASSPGQGYYGYTF.

The V gene is TRBV2, the J gene TRBJ2-1; 14 bases align to TRBD2. Germline assignment: CDR1 SNHLY and CDR2 FYNNEI. V lost 5 bases, J lost 12 bases, and 9 bases stayed unmatched. The CDR3 totals 15 residues. CDR3 protein: CASSPSRTSGGRQFF. For the CDR3, the DNA is TGTGCCAGCAGTCCCTCCAGGACTAGCGGGGGGAGGCAGTTCTTC.

The genes are TRBV16 and TRBJ2-3; 8 nucleotides align to TRBD2. J gave up 3 bases and V 4 bases, and 12 bases lay outside the gene matches. This CDR3 is built from 17 residues. Germline V gene sequence: CDR1 KGHSY, CDR2 FQNENV. The CDR3 spells CASSPRRTSSKTDTQYF. The CDR3 region has the DNA TGTGCCAGCAGCCCTCGTCGGACTAGCTCTAAAACAGATACGCAGTATTTT.

V is TRBV3-1 (or the pseudogene TRBV3-2) and J is TRBJ2-7; TRBD1 matches 7 bases. Germline CDR1 LGHDT, CDR2 YNNKEL (reference sequence). CDR3 size: 23 residues. The J segment lost 4 bases and the V segment lost 3 bases, leaving 33 bases of the junction unmatched. In nucleotides, the CDR3 is TGTGCCAGCAGCCACAAGCCCCTACCCCCTCATTCCAGGGGGAAGTTAGTGGGTTACGAGCAGTACTTC. Translated, it gives CASSHKPLPPHSRGKLVGYEQYF.

The chain uses TRBV12-3 or TRBV12-4 and TRBJ2-7; the match to TRBD2 covers 8 bases. CDR3 length: 13 amino acids. The J segment lost 4 bases and the V segment lost 1 base, leaving 0 bases of the junction unmatched. The CDR3 nucleotides are TGTGCCAGCAGTTTAGTAGCGGGGTACGAGCAGTACTTC. Protein product: CASSLVAGYEQYF.

The chain recombines TRBV28 with TRBJ2-1, with 7 positions matching TRBD2. CDR3 length: 16 residues. The trim removed 4 bases at V and 5 bases at J, leaving 11 bases unmatched. CDR1 MDHEN and CDR2 SYDVKM come from the germline V gene. The CDR3 DNA reads TGTGCCAGCAGTTCCCCCCTGACTAGCTCGAACAATGAGCAGTTCTTC. Translating it yields CASSSPLTSSNNEQFF.

The V and J genes are TRBV28 and TRBJ1-1, with TRBD1 matching 7 bases. The J segment lost 2 bases and the V segment lost 5 bases, leaving 14 bases of the junction unmatched. The CDR3 is made up of 17 amino acids. CDR1 is MDHEN and CDR2 is SYDVKM in the germline V gene. This CDR3 reads CASSPRRDRALNTEAFF. CDR3 DNA sequence: TGTGCCAGCAGTCCTCGCCGGGACAGAGCCTTAAACACTGAAGCTTTCTTT. Supplemented by reference TRBV28 and TRBJ1-1, the full variable domain reads DVKVTQSSRYLVKRTGEKVFLECVQDMDHENMFWYRQDPGLGLRLIYFSYDVKMKEKGDIPEGYSVSREKKERFSLILESASTNQTSMYLCASSPRRDRALNTEAFFGQGTRLTVV.

The chain uses TRBV4-3 and TRBJ1-6; no definite D call. There are 15 residues in the CDR3. V was pared by 1 base and J by 4 bases, with 8 bases between. The germline V gene has CDR1 LGHNA and CDR2 YSLEER. The CDR3 region has the DNA TGCGCCAGCAGCCAAGGGGCGAAGTATAATTCACCCCTCCACTTT. It codes for CASSQGAKYNSPLHF.

The V and J genes are TRBV5-1 and TRBJ1-3, with 8 bases lining up with TRBD1. Germline V gene lookup returns CDR1 SGHRS and CDR2 YFSETQ. The CDR3 runs to 14 residues. After removal of 4 bases from V and 0 bases from J, the junction contained 0 bases not matched to a gene. For the CDR3, the DNA is TGCGCCAGCAGCACAGGGGGCTCTGGAAACACCATATATTTT. Its protein is CASSTGGSGNTIYF.

The J gene is TRBJ2-7, the V gene TRBV19, with 10 bases fitting TRBD1. Germline loops: CDR1 LNHDA, CDR2 SQIVND (reference sequence). The CDR3 extends over 14 amino acids. The V gene end was trimmed by 4 bases and the J gene end by 3 bases; junction bases not matched to a gene: 3. DNA of the CDR3: TGTGCCAGTAGTACCGGACAGGGGGTCTACGAGCAGTACTTC. Translating gives CASSTGQGVYEQYF.

CDR3 protein: CASSQDRSTGELFF. DNA for the CDR3: TGTGCCAGCTCCCAGGACAGGAGCACCGGGGAGCTGTTTTTT. This chain connects TRBV18 to TRBJ2-2; 7 bases are a match to TRBD1. Trimming at V came to 6 bases and at J to 4 bases, leaving 5 bases not matched to a gene. The CDR3 contains 14 residues. Germline-derived CDR1 and CDR2 are KGHSH and LQKENI. Together with reference TRBV18 and TRBJ2-2, the CDR3 gives the full variable domain: NAGVMQNPRHLVRRRGQEARLRCSPMKGHSHVYWYRQLPEEGLKFMVYLQKENIIDESGMPKERFSAEFPKEGPSILRIQQVVRGDSAAYFCASSQDRSTGELFFGEGSRLTVL.

V is TRBV7-3 and J is TRBJ2-2; 7 bases agree with TRBD1. This CDR3 is 16 amino acids long. Looked up from germline, CDR1 is SGHTA and CDR2 is FQGTGA. Germline trimming cut 5 bases from V and 2 bases from J; bases unmatched to any gene: 8. The CDR3 protein is CASSPDRDSNTGELFF. CDR3 bases: TGTGCCAGCAGCCCCGACAGGGACAGCAACACCGGGGAGCTGTTTTTT.

This chain links TRBV18 with TRBJ1-5; tentative D call: TRBD1 (6 bases). The CDR3 extends over 13 amino acids. V was clipped by 6 bases and J by 5 bases, with 11 bases between them. CDR1 KGHSH and CDR2 LQKENI come from the germline V gene. The CDR3 region has the DNA TGTGCCAGCTCTCAGGGGACCGATCAGCCCCAGCATTTT. It codes for CASSQGTDQPQHF. Drawing the rest from reference TRBV18 and TRBJ1-5, the complete variable domain is NAGVMQNPRHLVRRRGQEARLRCSPMKGHSHVYWYRQLPEEGLKFMVYLQKENIIDESGMPKERFSAEFPKEGPSILRIQQVVRGDSAAYFCASSQGTDQPQHFGDGTRLSIL.

This chain connects TRBV5-4 to TRBJ1-1; TRBD1 might be the D (5 bases). CDR3 length equals 14 residues. V was cut by 2 bases and J by 0 bases, with 8 bases left in between. From germline, CDR1 is SGHNT and CDR2 YYREEE (reference sequence). CDR3 DNA: TGTGCCAGCAGCTTACGACAGATGAACACTGAAGCTTTCTTT. Translated: CASSLRQMNTEAFF. Based on the CDR3 plus reference TRBV5-4 and TRBJ1-1, the full variable domain is ETGVTQSPTHLIKTRGQQVTLRCSSQSGHNTVSWYQQALGQGPQFIFQYYREEENGRGNFPPRFSGLQFPNYSSELNVNALELDDSALYLCASSLRQMNTEAFFGQGTRLTVV.

This chain joins TRBV9 and TRBJ2-5, with D unclear. From germline, CDR1 is SGDLS and CDR2 YYNGEE. With 0 bases removed from V and 3 bases from J, the gap between germline ends came to 3 bases. The CDR3 covers 12 residues. CDR3 sequence (DNA): TGTGCCAGCAGCGTAGGAGAAGAGACCCAGTACTTC. Residues: CASSVGEETQYF.

CDR3 in amino acids: CASSPAPARNYGYTF. In nucleotides, the CDR3 is TGCGCCAGCAGCCCAGCCCCCGCGCGGAACTATGGCTACACCTTC. The genes are TRBV5-1 and TRBJ1-2, with D uncertain. CDR1 and CDR2 from the germline V gene are SGHRS and YFSETQ. The CDR3 covers 15 residues. Trimming left V 4 bases short and J 2 bases short, with 15 bases between.

For the CDR3, the DNA is TGTGCCGCACGGTCCTACAATGAGCAGTTCTTC. Its protein is CAARSYNEQFF. V is TRBV28 and J is TRBJ2-1, with no clear D. Trimming left V 11 bases short and J 1 base short, with 6 bases between. The CDR3 consists of 11 residues. The germline V gene encodes CDR1 MDHEN and CDR2 SYDVKM. Filled out from reference TRBV28 and TRBJ2-1, the complete variable domain reads DVKVTQSSRYLVKRTGEKVFLECVQDMDHENMFWYRQDPGLGLRLIYFSYDVKMKEKGDIPEGYSVSREKKERFSLILESASTNQTSMYLCAARSYNEQFFGPGTRLTVL.

The J gene is TRBJ2-1, the V gene TRBV18; D perhaps matches TRBD2 (5 bases). The V gene's germline CDR1 is KGHSH and CDR2 LQKENI. V lost 0 bases and J 4 bases, leaving 7 bases between the germline ends. The CDR3 consists of 14 residues. The CDR3 region has the DNA TGTGCCAGCTCACCACCAACTAGGTACAATGAGCAGTTCTTC. Amino acid sequence: CASSPPTRYNEQFF.

The rearrangement links TRBV11-2 to TRBJ2-7; D is unclear. Trimming cost V 5 bases and J 4 bases, with 6 bases left between them. Germline loops: CDR1 SGHAT, CDR2 FQNNGV. The CDR3 has 11 residues. CDR3 residues: CASSPSYEQYF. The CDR3 DNA follows: TGTGCCAGCAGCCCATCATACGAGCAGTACTTC.

The rearrangement links TRBV28 to TRBJ2-1; tentative D call: TRBD2 (5 bases). Trimming left V 4 bases short and J 7 bases short, with 23 bases between. The CDR3 totals 17 residues. From germline, CDR1 is MDHEN and CDR2 SYDVKM. This CDR3 is CASSSTGPRAGGNEQFF. The DNA of the CDR3 is TGTGCCAGCAGTTCGACCGGACCCCGGGCTGGAGGTAATGAGCAGTTCTTC.

V and J are TRBV6-5 and TRBJ2-2; 8 bases are a match to TRBD2. CDR1 and CDR2 from the germline V gene are MNHEY and SVGAGI. The CDR3 is made up of 14 amino acids. J was trimmed by 6 bases and V by 1 base; bases with no gene match: 1. CDR3 sequence (DNA): TGTGCCAGCAGTTACTACGGGGGGGCCGGGGAGCTGTTTTTT. Protein product: CASSYYGGAGELFF.

In this sample, this clone turned up once. The chain uses TRBV29-1 and TRBJ2-1; D may be TRBD2 (6 bases). The CDR3 loop spans 12 amino acids. The germline V and J ends were trimmed by 5 bases and 8 bases, with 13 bases remaining between them. Germline V gene lookup returns CDR1 SQVTM and CDR2 ANQGSEA. The CDR3 loop is CSVPSAGYEQFF. The CDR3 region has the DNA TGCAGCGTTCCCAGTGCGGGGTATGAGCAGTTCTTC.

The chain employs TRBV5-4 and TRBJ2-5; TRBD1 agrees at 7 bases. Germline lookup yields CDR1 SGHNT and CDR2 YYREEE (reference sequence). The V segment lost 4 bases and the J segment 5 bases; nucleotides outside the gene matches: 8. The CDR3 sequence is 14 residues long. This chain's CDR3 is CASSTKQGTETQYF. The DNA of the CDR3 is TGTGCCAGCAGCACCAAACAGGGGACGGAGACCCAGTACTTC.

This chain uses TRBV2 with TRBJ2-6; TRBD2 might be the D (5 bases). Germline CDR1 SNHLY, CDR2 FYNNEI. The V end was cut by 4 bases, the J end by 4 bases, with 11 bases between. This CDR3 has 15 amino acids. CDR3 sequence: CASSVEGRGANVLTF. CDR3 sequence (DNA): TGTGCCAGCAGTGTCGAGGGAAGGGGGGCCAACGTCCTGACTTTC.

The chain uses TRBV7-2 and TRBJ1-2, with D maybe TRBD1 (5 bases). CDR1 and CDR2 (germline): SGHTA, FQGNSA. The CDR3 is 16 amino acids. V was shortened by 4 bases and J by 4 bases, with 19 bases between the two germline ends. CDR3 in DNA: TGTGCCAGCAGCTCCAATGGGGGGAGGGTCGGCTATGGCTACACCTTC. Protein product: CASSSNGGRVGYGYTF.

The V gene is TRBV27, the J gene TRBJ2-5; D may be TRBD2 (5 bases). CDR3 size: 16 residues. Looked up from germline, CDR1 is MNHEY and CDR2 is SMNVEV (reference sequence). Trimming removed 6 bases at V and 5 bases at J, with 22 bases between. The CDR3 is CASRLTPRGKEETQYF. In DNA, the CDR3 is TGTGCCAGCAGACTAACCCCCCGGGGAAAGGAGGAGACCCAGTACTTC.

V and J are TRBV28 and TRBJ2-7, with D possibly TRBD1 on 7 matching bases. The CDR3 loop spans 16 amino acids. V dropped 8 bases and J dropped 0 bases, with 20 bases sitting between them. Looked up from germline, CDR1 is MDHEN and CDR2 is SYDVKM. CDR3 DNA sequence: TGTGCCAGCGAGTCGGGGGACGGGACAGCCTCCTACGAGCAGTACTTC. Its protein product is CASESGDGTASYEQYF.

The rearrangement joins TRBV6-5 to TRBJ2-7; D might be TRBD1 (5 bases). Looked up from germline, CDR1 is MNHEY and CDR2 is SVGAGI. This CDR3 contains 13 residues. Trimming cost V 2 bases and J 7 bases, with 12 bases left between them. CDR3 sequence reads: CASSYRGFREQYF. CDR3 nucleotide sequence: TGTGCCAGCAGTTACAGGGGTTTCAGAGAGCAGTACTTC.

The chain has TRBV5-1 and TRBJ1-6; maybe TRBD1 (5 bases). V lost 0 bases and J 7 bases, leaving 11 bases between the germline ends. This CDR3 is 15 amino acids long. Germline V lookup: CDR1 SGHRS, CDR2 YFSETQ. The CDR3 DNA sequence: TGCGCCAGCAGCTTGGGGGGCGCGTACAATTCACCCCTCCACTTT. Amino acids: CASSLGGAYNSPLHF.

The chain links TRBV19 to TRBJ2-1; D perhaps matches TRBD1 (6 bases). Germline CDR1 is LNHDA and CDR2 is SQIVND (reference sequence). The CDR3 has 14 residues. V was shortened by 5 bases and J by 5 bases, with 13 bases between the two germline ends. For the CDR3, the DNA is TGTGCCAGTAGTCTCAGGGGACCGAACAATGAGCAGTTCTTC. This encodes CASSLRGPNNEQFF.

This clone appeared once. V and J are TRBV5-4 and TRBJ2-5; D is possibly TRBD1 (5 bases). V was clipped by 2 bases and J by 5 bases, with 13 bases between them. Germline V gives CDR1 SGHNT, CDR2 YYREEE (reference sequence). The CDR3 runs 14 residues. In nucleotides, the CDR3 is TGTGCCAGCAGCTTCCGGACCCCAGGGGAGACCCAGTACTTC. It codes for CASSFRTPGETQYF.